The 20 T cell receptor beta chains given below trace back to one sample, sequenced in a study of blood T cells in healthy people across ages. For the second PCR, which ran for 7 to 11 cycles, a sample-barcoded 5' primer and a J-beta primer mix were used. TCRdb re-derived calls from the 5' RACE reads in MiXCR, one entry per CDR3 protein. The table shows 700,000 to 1,000,000 distinct CDR3 sequences, with around two fifths occurring only once. The sequenced material came from blood. The receptors derive from a man in his sixties in good health.

V and J are TRBV12-1 and TRBJ2-7; TRBD1, the table's D call, lacks a check against the DNA. TRBV12-1 is listed as a pseudogene. This CDR3 contains 13 residues. The CDR3 spells CASRTGSSYEQYF. CDR3 coding DNA: TGTGCCAGCAGGACGGGAAGCTCCTACGAGCAGTACTTC.

This clonotype has only a few counts. The CDR3 DNA is TGTGCCAGCAGCGATATCCTCTCCTATGGCTACACCTTC. Its translation is CASSDILSYGYTF. The chain couples TRBV7-9 to TRBJ1-2; the D is unclear. V was shortened by 5 bases and J by 4 bases, with 11 bases between the two germline ends. Germline V gene data show CDR1 as SEHNR and CDR2 as FQNEAQ (reference sequence). This CDR3 is 13 amino acids long.

In this sample, this clonotype turned up a few times. This sequence joins TRBV20-1 and TRBJ2-7; 8 nucleotides match TRBD2. J gave up 6 bases and V 5 bases, and 15 bases lay outside the gene matches. Germline assignment: CDR1 DFQATT and CDR2 SNEGSKA (reference sequence). The CDR3 covers 15 residues. The CDR3 coding sequence is TGCAGTGCTCGCTCTCCTGGGAGCGGGGGACTCGAGCAGTACTTC. Its translation: CSARSPGSGGLEQYF.

This clonotype has only a few counts. This chain connects TRBV4-3 to TRBJ1-2; 8 bases agree with TRBD1. CDR3 length: 13 residues. Germline-derived CDR1 and CDR2 are LGHNA and YSLEER. The ends lost 3 bases at V and 5 bases at J; junction bases unmatched: 2. CDR3 amino acids: CASSQQGAYGYTF. CDR3 DNA sequence: TGCGCCAGCAGCCAGCAGGGGGCGTATGGCTACACCTTC.

The gene calls are TRBV4-3 and TRBJ1-2, with TRBD1 matching 7 bases. Germline V gene sequence: CDR1 LGHNA, CDR2 YSLEER. The CDR3 runs 15 residues. With 0 bases clipped from V and 5 bases from J, the junction kept 6 bases outside the gene matches. CDR3 protein: CASSQEEGARYGYTF. The CDR3 DNA reads as TGCGCCAGCAGCCAAGAGGAGGGGGCAAGGTATGGCTACACCTTC.

This clonotype was detected only a few times. The CDR3 nucleotides read TGTGCCAGCAGTAGTAGAAACGGGGTGGGGGATACGCAGTATTTT. It codes for CASSSRNGVGDTQYF. The V gene is TRBV6-6, the J gene TRBJ2-3; TRBD2 is a possible D gene (5 bases). Germline V gene sequence: CDR1 MNHNY, CDR2 SVGAGI (reference sequence). The length of the CDR3 is 15 residues. Trimming removed 5 bases at V and 6 bases at J, with 18 bases between.

This sequence joins TRBV28 and TRBJ1-6, with D possibly being TRBD1 (6 bases). The CDR3 is 15 residues long. V shed 4 bases and J shed 9 bases, with 16 bases lying between them. Looked up from germline, CDR1 is MDHEN and CDR2 is SYDVKM. CDR3 bases: TGTGCCAGCAGTTCGCCTACAGGGACGGGTTCACCCCTCCACTTT. Protein product: CASSSPTGTGSPLHF.

Note on this clonotype: One end of the junction does not line up with germline, which may come from a read error. The chain recombines TRBV6-5 with TRBJ2-1, with 12 nucleotides matching TRBD2. CDR1 MNHEY and CDR2 SVGAGI come from the germline V gene. The CDR3 is made up of 14 amino acids. The CDR3 loop is CASRPSGGVDERFF. The CDR3 DNA is TGTGCCAGCAGGCCTAGCGGGGGGGTAGATGAGCGGTTCTTC.

This chain links TRBV11-2 with TRBJ2-5; a possible D gene is TRBD2 (5 bases). The CDR3 is 15 amino acids. The V and J ends lost 5 bases and 13 bases respectively, with 26 bases between them. CDR1 is SGHAT and CDR2 is FQNNGV in the germline V gene. Here the CDR3 DNA reads TGTGCCAGCAGCGGACGGGGAAGTCTGTGGTACGAGCTGTACTTC. This translates into CASSGRGSLWYELYF.

This chain's CDR3 is CASSHPAPRQRGGRETQYF. The CDR3 coding sequence is TGTGCCAGCAGCCACCCTGCCCCGAGGCAGCGGGGGGGCCGAGAGACCCAGTACTTC. V and J are TRBV3-1 and TRBJ2-4; 10 nucleotides align to TRBD2. Gene TRBJ2-5 matches the end of the DNA better, so the J call may be wrong. The CDR3 covers 19 residues. Per the germline V gene, CDR1 is LGHDT and CDR2 is YNNKEL (reference sequence).

J is TRBJ2-3 and V is TRBV20-1, with 7 positions matching TRBD2. CDR1 and CDR2 from the germline V gene are DFQATT and SNEGSKA (reference sequence). V gave up 5 bases and J gave up 2 bases; unmatched junction bases: 4. The CDR3 spans 13 residues. Written as DNA, the CDR3 is TGCAGTGCTTTGAGCGGGAACACAGATACGCAGTATTTT. Protein: CSALSGNTDTQYF.

The chain employs TRBV5-1 and TRBJ2-3; D is unresolved. Trimming cost V 4 bases and J 0 bases, with 9 bases left between them. This CDR3 spans 14 amino acids. The germline gives CDR1 SGHRS, CDR2 YFSETQ. The CDR3 loop reads CASSVERSTDTQYF. CDR3 in DNA: TGCGCCAGCAGCGTGGAGAGAAGCACAGATACGCAGTATTTT.

This clonotype was detected only once. The DNA of the CDR3 is TGTGCCAGCAGTTTAGAGGGCGAAAGGAGGGAGACCCAGTTCTTC. Translated, it gives CASSLEGERRETQFF. The chain couples TRBV12-3 or TRBV12-4 to TRBJ2-1; D is perhaps TRBD2 (6 bases). Trimming removed 1 base from V and 13 bases from J, with 20 bases in between. This CDR3 has 15 residues.

The chain employs TRBV7-9 and TRBJ2-5, with D perhaps TRBD1 (5 bases). V was trimmed by 8 bases and J by 5 bases, leaving 24 bases between them. The length of the CDR3 is 16 residues. Germline CDR1 SEHNR, CDR2 FQNEAQ (reference sequence). In DNA, the CDR3 is TGTGCCAGCGGTGTAAGGGGCGCATATGTAGGGGAGACCCAGTACTTC. This sequence encodes CASGVRGAYVGETQYF.

This clonotype was detected a few times. This sequence joins TRBV6-5 and TRBJ2-7; 8 positions agree with TRBD1. CDR1 and CDR2 from the germline V gene are MNHEY and SVGAGI. The CDR3 covers 18 residues. J gave up 6 bases and V 0 bases, and 16 bases lay outside the gene matches. CDR3 DNA: TGTGCCAGCAGTTACTCGTCTGGGCCAGGGGGCAACAGGCGCGAGCAGTACTTC. Translation gives CASSYSSGPGGNRREQYF.

The chain carries TRBV18 and TRBJ2-7; D unresolved. This CDR3 region has 13 residues. V was trimmed by 2 bases and J by 2 bases, leaving 7 bases between them. Looked up from germline, CDR1 is KGHSH and CDR2 is LQKENI. CDR3 sequence (DNA): TGTGCCAGCTCACCAACGGCCACCTACGAGCAGTACTTC. As protein: CASSPTATYEQYF. Using reference TRBV18 and TRBJ2-7 for the parts outside the CDR3, the full variable domain is NAGVMQNPRHLVRRRGQEARLRCSPMKGHSHVYWYRQLPEEGLKFMVYLQKENIIDESGMPKERFSAEFPKEGPSILRIQQVVRGDSAAYFCASSPTATYEQYFGPGTRLTVT.

A single count supports this clonotype. The CDR3 DNA sequence: TGCAGTGCTAGAGCTCCGGGACTAGCGAAAAACGGGGGGGCAGATACGCAGTATTTT. Translated, it gives CSARAPGLAKNGGADTQYF. The chain is built from TRBV20-1 and TRBJ2-3; TRBD2 matches 10 bases. CDR1 is DFQATT and CDR2 is SNEGSKA in the germline V gene (reference sequence). The CDR3 is 19 amino acids. V shed 1 base and J 4 bases; nucleotides not matched to a gene: 17.

This rearrangement joins TRBV7-2 to TRBJ1-6; D remains unclear. This CDR3 spans 16 amino acids. CDR1 and CDR2 from the germline V gene are SGHTA and FQGNSA. V gave up 0 bases and J gave up 2 bases, with 8 bases separating them. DNA of the CDR3: TGTGCCAGCAGCTTAGCGGAACCTGCCTATAATTCACCCCTCCACTTT. Translation: CASSLAEPAYNSPLHF.

A note on this clonotype: Relative to the germline gene, one junction end is altered; a read error may explain this. V and J are TRBV5-1 and TRBJ2-3; 7 bases fit TRBD2. The CDR3 runs to 17 residues. Germline V gene sequence: CDR1 SGHRS, CDR2 YFSETQ. CDR3 sequence (DNA): TGCGCCAGCAAGAAGTCCGCTGAGCGGGGTCGCACAGATACGCGGTATTTT. Translated: CASKKSAERGRTDTRYF.

The sample holds a few counts of this clonotype. The chain is built from TRBV6-2 or TRBV6-3 and TRBJ2-7, with no clear D. Germline loops: CDR1 MNHEY, CDR2 SVGEGT. Trimming pared 9 bases from V and 7 bases from J, leaving 13 bases between. The CDR3 sequence is 11 residues long. The chain's CDR3 is CASSPRNEQYF. The CDR3 DNA follows: TGTGCCAGTAGTCCGAGGAATGAGCAGTACTTC.